The rows below give T cell receptor beta chains drawn from one sample of a study of cytomegalovirus exposure and HLA in healthy donors. Measured with immunoSEQ multiplex PCR; TCRdb has only the in-frame clones, and not every one. The data hold about 160,000 clones, with roughly nine tenths observed a single time. Sequencing was carried out using PBMCs. Every receptor here comes from a man younger than 30 in good health and CMV-seropositive. Each CDR3 is given with its conserved first and last residue. D genes are given only for firm matches. Clone size, where shown, is once, few, many, or a class for clones that have expanded.

CDR3nt,CDR3aa,j_gene,len,abundance,d_gene,v_gene
TGTGCCAGCAGTTCAGTGAGGGTCACCGGGGAGCTGTTTTTT,CASSSVRVTGELFF,TRBJ2-2,14,NA,NA,TRBV7-9
TGTGCCAGTAGTTTCGGACAGGGGGCCTTTTACAATGAGCAGTTCTTC,CASSFGQGAFYNEQFF,TRBJ2-1,16,NA,TRBD1,TRBV19
TGTGCCAGCTCACCACCGGTACAGATGAACACTGAAGCTTTCTTT,CASSPPVQMNTEAFF,TRBJ1-1,15,NA,NA,TRBV18
TGTGCCAGCAGAAAGACAGGGGGGAACACTGAAGCTTTCTTT,CASRKTGGNTEAFF,TRBJ1-1,14,NA,TRBD1,TRBV2
TGCGCCAGCAGCCAAGATCCAAGCGGGAGGACCTACGAGCAGTACTTC,CASSQDPSGRTYEQYF,TRBJ2-7,16,NA,TRBD2,TRBV4-1
TGTGCCAGCAGAAAACAGGGGGGCCTAACCGGGGAGCTGTTTTTT,CASRKQGGLTGELFF,TRBJ2-2,15,NA,TRBD1,TRBV6-6
TGTGCCAGCAAGGGAGGCGGTAATCAGCCCCAGCATTTT,CASKGGGNQPQHF,TRBJ1-5,13,once,NA,TRBV6-1
TGTGCCAGCTCACCTTTGGGACTCCACAATGAGCAGTTCTTC,CASSPLGLHNEQFF,TRBJ2-1,14,NA,NA,TRBV18
TGTGCCAGCAGTGAAGGACTATCCCCGTTAGGGACAGATACGCAGTATTTT,CASSEGLSPLGTDTQYF,TRBJ2-3,17,NA,NA,TRBV7-3
TGCGCCAGCAGCCAAGATCATCCAGGACAGGGGGTAGGGGAGCAGTTCTTC,CASSQDHPGQGVGEQFF,TRBJ2-1,17,NA,TRBD1,TRBV4-1
TGTGCCAGCAGACCTACTGGGACAGGAGACACGGCGAATGAAGCTTTCTTT,CASRPTGTGDTANEAFF,TRBJ1-1,17,NA,TRBD1,TRBV28
TGCGCCAGCAGTCCTCTGGCGGTGAACACTGAAGCTTTCTTT,CASSPLAVNTEAFF,TRBJ1-1,14,NA,NA,TRBV5-1
TGTGCTAGTCGAGGGAGACTAGCGGGGGGCCGTTCCGATACGCAGTATTTT,CASRGRLAGGRSDTQYF,TRBJ2-3,17,once,TRBD2,TRBV12-5
TGTGCCAGCTCGCAAGCTTCAGGGGGCACCGGGGAGCTGTTTTTT,CASSQASGGTGELFF,TRBJ2-2,15,once,TRBD1,TRBV18
TGTGCCAGCAGTTTGGGGGTGAAGGGGCTAGCGAGATCCTACAATGAGCAGTTCTTC,CASSLGVKGLARSYNEQFF,TRBJ2-1,19,NA,NA,TRBV27
TGTGCCAGCAGCTTCCCCGCGAGCGGGAAGAACCCCTACGAGCAGTACTTC,CASSFPASGKNPYEQYF,TRBJ2-7,17,NA,TRBD2,TRBV7-9
TGTGCCATCAACTCCGGGACTAGCGGCAATGAGCAGTTCTTC,CAINSGTSGNEQFF,TRBJ2-1,14,NA,TRBD2,TRBV10-3
TGTGCCAGCCCTTTCAGTGGGAACACTGAAGCTTTCTTT,CASPFSGNTEAFF,TRBJ1-1,13,NA,NA,TRBV6-5
TGTGCCAGCAGCGTAGATACTGGGGCCAACGTCCTGACTTTC,CASSVDTGANVLTF,TRBJ2-6,14,NA,NA,TRBV9
TGTGCCAGCAGCGTAGGCCCCGGGGATACGCAGTATTTT,CASSVGPGDTQYF,TRBJ2-3,13,few,NA,TRBV14
TGTGCCAGCAGTTTAAGTCCCGAGGGGACCCAGTACTTC,CASSLSPEGTQYF,TRBJ2-5,13,NA,NA,TRBV28
TGTGCCAGCAGTCCACGGAGGGGGGGCTCTTCCTACGAGCAGTACTTC,CASSPRRGGSSYEQYF,TRBJ2-7,16,NA,NA,TRBV27
TGTGCCACCGCAGTTTCCCTAGGGGGCGCGGGCACAGATACGCAGTATTTT,CATAVSLGGAGTDTQYF,TRBJ2-3,17,NA,TRBD1,TRBV7-9
TGTGCCAGCAGTGATAAGAACACTGAAGCTTTCTTT,CASSDKNTEAFF,TRBJ1-1,12,NA,NA,TRBV2
TGCGCCAGCAGCTCACTGACTAGCGGGAGCCCCACCAGGGAGCTGTTTTTT,CASSSLTSGSPTRELFF,TRBJ2-2,17,NA,TRBD2,TRBV5-1
TGTGCCAGCAGCTTAGGTCGAGGGACAGGTAGAGAGACCCAGTACTTC,CASSLGRGTGRETQYF,TRBJ2-5,16,once,TRBD1,TRBV7-3
TGCGCCAGCAGCTTCCTGAGGACAGGTAGCTCCTACAATGAGCAGTTCTTC,CASSFLRTGSSYNEQFF,TRBJ2-1,17,NA,TRBD1,TRBV5-1
TGCAGTGTCCGGACAGACGGTGAGCCCCAGTACTTC,CSVRTDGEPQYF,TRBJ2-5,12,NA,NA,TRBV29-1
TGCGCCAGCAGCTTGGGAGGGCTAGCGGGACCCTCGAAACCCTACGAGCAGTACTTC,CASSLGGLAGPSKPYEQYF,TRBJ2-7,19,NA,TRBD2,TRBV5-1
TGTGCCAGCAGCGTAGGAACAGGGGGCGCCTATGAGACCCAGTACTTC,CASSVGTGGAYETQYF,TRBJ2-5,16,NA,TRBD1,TRBV9
TGTGCCAGCTCCCTTAGAGACAGCCAGACCCAGTACTTC,CASSLRDSQTQYF,TRBJ2-5,13,NA,NA,TRBV18
TGTGCCAGCAGCGGAGGACTAGCGGGAGTGGTTTACAATGAGCAGTTCTTC,CASSGGLAGVVYNEQFF,TRBJ2-1,17,NA,TRBD2,TRBV9
TGTGCCAGCAGCCCCGTTTGGGGGGGAGGGCCATTTACCCACGAGCAGTACTTC,CASSPVWGGGPFTHEQYF,TRBJ2-7,18,NA,TRBD2,TRBV28
TGTGCCAGCAGGCTAGGGGGCGCGGGTCCTGAAGCTTTCTTT,CASRLGGAGPEAFF,TRBJ1-1,14,NA,TRBD1,TRBV2
TGTGCCAGCAGCCCGACTAGCGGACCGTTACAAGAGACCCAGTACTTC,CASSPTSGPLQETQYF,TRBJ2-5,16,NA,TRBD2,TRBV11-3
TGTGCCAGCAGCGGCAGAACCGGGGAGCTGTTTTTT,CASSGRTGELFF,TRBJ2-2,12,NA,NA,TRBV11-3
TGTGCCAGCACCCTGGGCAGGGACTACAATGAGCAGTTCTTC,CASTLGRDYNEQFF,TRBJ2-1,14,NA,NA,TRBV6-1
TGTGCCAGTAGTATTCGTACCCTGCCCTGGGGGGACAGCGGAGGGAGCAATCAGCCCCAGCATTTT,CASSIRTLPWGDSGGSNQPQHF,TRBJ1-5,22,NA,TRBD1,TRBV19
TGTGCCAGCAGCCAAGATCCTGGAGCCTACACTGAAGCTTTCTTT,CASSQDPGAYTEAFF,TRBJ1-1,15,NA,NA,TRBV14
TGTGCCAGTAGTATAGTAGGGGGATACAATGAGCAGTTCTTC,CASSIVGGYNEQFF,TRBJ2-1,14,NA,NA,TRBV19
TGCGCCAGCAGCTTGTCTGGACGGGAGGGATTCACCTACGAGCAGTACTTC,CASSLSGREGFTYEQYF,TRBJ2-7,17,NA,TRBD2,TRBV5-1
TGCGCCAGCAGCCTTTATACTAGCGGGAGGGCCGATGAGCAGTTCTTC,CASSLYTSGRADEQFF,TRBJ2-1,16,NA,TRBD2,TRBV4-1
TGCAGCGTTGGGACTAGCGGGAGCGCAGATACGCAGTATTTT,CSVGTSGSADTQYF,TRBJ2-3,14,NA,TRBD2,TRBV29-1
TGTGCCAGCGCCACAGAGAACACCGGGGAGCTGTTTTTT,CASATENTGELFF,TRBJ2-2,13,NA,NA,TRBV6-5
TGTGCCAGCAGCTTAGCACAGTACCAAGAGACCCAGTACTTC,CASSLAQYQETQYF,TRBJ2-5,14,NA,NA,TRBV7-9